This entry is about one TCR beta chain. Its antigen is currently unknown. All the donors were Caucasian adults who lived in Nashville, Tennessee. The record originates from a study of shared clonotypes between healthy human individuals. Overall study context: A couple of female and three male donors aged 18 to 49 were enrolled. Study observations and caveats: Against clonotypes common to all four donors, non-shared ones had lower generation probabilities.

Clones were sequenced by immunoSEQ multiplex PCR, and TCRdb holds only the in-frame ones, with some missing. The sample contains 550,000 to 700,000 clones, around 73% of which appear only once. The CDR3 runs to 14 residues. The V end was cut by 7 bases, the J end by 8 bases, with 18 bases between. Germline values: CDR1 MNHEY, CDR2 SVGAGI. The sequenced material came from memory CD4+ T cells sorted from blood. Subset defined: CD45RA-negative fraction. The gene calls are TRBV6-5 and TRBJ2-1, with TRBD2 as a possible D gene (6 bases). This TCR was sampled from a woman aged 30 to 39 in good health. The CDR3 sequence: CASKPLSRGDEQFF. In DNA, the CDR3 is TGTGCCAGCAAACCACTCTCCCGCGGGGATGAGCAGTTCTTC.